These 19 T cell receptor beta chains share one sample of origin, sequenced in a study of blood T cell repertoires in COVID-19. Generated by immunoSEQ multiplex PCR, the TCRdb table keeps only in-frame clones and is missing some. The table shows over 150,000 clones, with approximately 90% occurring only once. Sequencing was done on a sample of peripheral blood. Every receptor here comes from a man between 50 and 59 years old with COVID-19, enrolled during active disease.

V is TRBV6-2 or TRBV6-3 and J is TRBJ2-3; tentatively, D is TRBD2 (5 bases). The CDR3 has 15 residues. Looked up from germline, CDR1 is MNHEY and CDR2 is SVGEGT. V gave up 5 bases and J gave up 0 bases, with 12 bases separating them. The CDR3 DNA is TGTGCCAGCAGTCAACCCGGGATTAGCACAGATACGCAGTATTTT. It is translated as CASSQPGISTDTQYF.

This sequence joins TRBV18 and TRBJ2-7; 12 nucleotides match TRBD1. The CDR3 runs to 14 residues. V lost 3 bases, J lost 7 bases, and 4 bases stayed unmatched. Germline V lookup: CDR1 KGHSH, CDR2 LQKENI. CDR3 in DNA: TGTGCCAGCTCACCGGGACAGGGGGCGCGGGAGCAGTACTTC. Translating it yields CASSPGQGAREQYF.

The chain recombines TRBV9 with TRBJ2-5; no reliable D call. In germline, CDR1 is SGDLS, CDR2 YYNGEE. The ends were cut back, 0 bases at V and 5 bases at J, with 14 bases in the middle. This CDR3 contains 15 residues. The CDR3 DNA reads TGTGCCAGCAGCGTAGCTAACTCCATGATCGAGACCCAGTACTTC. Translated: CASSVANSMIETQYF.

J is TRBJ1-2 and V is TRBV5-5, with D perhaps matching TRBD1 (5 bases). The CDR3 has 15 amino acids. V lost 7 bases and J lost 3, with 19 bases in between. CDR1 is SGHKS, CDR2 YYEKEE, per germline (reference sequence). The CDR3 reads CASSYTPTAYYGYTF. CDR3 nucleotides: TGTGCCAGCTCTTATACACCGACAGCTTACTATGGCTACACCTTC.

The chain recombines TRBV30 with TRBJ2-5; 16 nucleotides align to TRBD2. The CDR3 sequence is 16 residues long. In germline, CDR1 is GTSNPN, CDR2 SVGIG (reference sequence). With 2 bases clipped from V and 5 bases from J, the junction kept 5 bases outside the gene matches. CDR3 residues: CAWSKGLAGGSETQYF. DNA for the CDR3: TGTGCCTGGAGTAAGGGACTAGCGGGAGGGAGTGAGACCCAGTACTTC.

This chain joins TRBV6-5 and TRBJ1-1; 8 bases map to TRBD1. V shed 0 bases and J 4 bases; nucleotides not matched to a gene: 4. This CDR3 comprises 15 residues. CDR1 MNHEY and CDR2 SVGAGI come from the germline V gene. The CDR3 spells CASSYSGQGTTEAFF. CDR3 coding DNA: TGTGCCAGCAGTTACTCTGGACAGGGTACCACTGAAGCTTTCTTT.

The rearrangement links TRBV28 to TRBJ2-3; 7 bases agree with TRBD2. Germline V gives CDR1 MDHEN, CDR2 SYDVKM. CDR3 length: 17 residues. Trimming cost V 8 bases and J 4 bases; bases outside gene matches: 18. The CDR3 nucleotides read TGTGCCAGCCATCAGGCTAGCGGCCGGGGGTGGGCAGATACGCAGTATTTT. Amino acids: CASHQASGRGWADTQYF.

This chain connects TRBV6-5 to TRBJ2-7, with 9 bases aligning to TRBD1. This CDR3 contains 13 residues. Looked up from germline, CDR1 is MNHEY and CDR2 is SVGAGI. With V trimmed by 6 bases and J by 3 bases, 3 bases remained unmatched. CDR3 amino acids: CASSTGGGYEQYF. DNA of the CDR3: TGTGCCAGCAGCACAGGGGGCGGCTACGAGCAGTACTTC.

The chain joins TRBV19 to TRBJ2-3, with D hard to call. Germline CDR1 and CDR2: LNHDA and SQIVND (reference sequence). The germline V and J ends were trimmed by 1 base and 6 bases, with 8 bases remaining between them. The CDR3 covers 13 residues. The CDR3 protein is CASSIVVADTQYF. In DNA, the CDR3 is TGTGCCAGTAGTATAGTCGTAGCCGATACGCAGTATTTT.

The V gene is TRBV27, the J gene TRBJ2-2, with unresolved D. Germline V lookup: CDR1 MNHEY, CDR2 SMNVEV (reference sequence). This CDR3 is 16 amino acids long. V gave up 5 bases and J gave up 7 bases, with 20 bases separating them. The CDR3 here is CASSPRHHKTRGELFF. The CDR3 coding sequence is TGTGCCAGCAGTCCAAGACACCACAAAACGCGCGGGGAGCTGTTTTTT.

The chain uses TRBV15 and TRBJ2-1, with TRBD2 identical over 10 bases. V shed 0 bases and J 4 bases; nucleotides not matched to a gene: 6. Germline assignment: CDR1 LNHNV and CDR2 YYDKDF (reference sequence). The CDR3 is made up of 17 amino acids. CDR3 loop: CATSRDRLAGVYNEQFF. As DNA, the CDR3 is TGTGCCACCAGCAGAGACCGCCTAGCGGGAGTTTACAATGAGCAGTTCTTC.

V usage is TRBV7-8 and J usage is TRBJ2-7, with TRBD1 matching over 7 bases. The CDR3 runs 16 residues. Trimming removed 5 bases from V and 1 base from J; junction bases left unmatched: 11. Germline-derived CDR1 and CDR2 are SGHVS and FQNEAQ. CDR3 DNA: TGTGCCAGCAGCATCCCGGGACAGCCTTCGTCCTACGAGCAGTACTTC. Translated, it gives CASSIPGQPSSYEQYF.

V gene TRBV15 combines with J gene TRBJ2-7, with 10 bases matching TRBD1. This CDR3 is built from 12 residues. Trimming at V came to 11 bases and at J to 3 bases, leaving 4 bases not matched to a gene. Germline CDR1 reads LNHNV; CDR2 reads YYDKDF (reference sequence). The CDR3 bases are TGTGCCTCCGGACAGGGGGGCTACGAGCAGTACTTC. Translating it yields CASGQGGYEQYF.

The gene calls are TRBV3-1 (or the pseudogene TRBV3-2) and TRBJ2-5; TRBD1 agrees at 7 bases. The CDR3 covers 17 residues. Losses at the gene ends were 4 bases for V and 4 bases for J; bases not matched to a gene: 15. CDR1 and CDR2 (germline): LGHDT, YNNKEL (reference sequence). The CDR3 reads CASSPSNHRGWGETQYF. In DNA form, the CDR3 reads TGTGCCAGCAGCCCATCGAACCACAGGGGTTGGGGAGAGACCCAGTACTTC.

The chain combines TRBV28 with TRBJ2-2; the D gene is possibly TRBD1 (6 bases). V gave up 4 bases and J gave up 4 bases, with 10 bases separating them. Germline lookup yields CDR1 MDHEN and CDR2 SYDVKM. The CDR3 contains 14 residues. CDR3 region: CASSSDSLTGELFF. Written as DNA, the CDR3 is TGTGCCAGCAGTTCGGACAGCCTCACCGGGGAGCTGTTTTTT.

As DNA, the CDR3 is TGCGCCAGCAGCTTGGCCGTCCGGGACAGGGGTGACGGTGAGCAGTTCTTC. The encoded protein is CASSLAVRDRGDGEQFF. This chain connects TRBV5-1 to TRBJ2-1; 10 bases agree with TRBD1. The J segment lost 9 bases and the V segment lost 0 bases, leaving 12 bases of the junction unmatched. The CDR3 contains 17 residues. The germline CDR1 and CDR2 sequences are SGHRS and YFSETQ.

The chain is built from TRBV9 and TRBJ2-2; TRBD1 matches at 7 bases. Looked up from germline, CDR1 is SGDLS and CDR2 is YYNGEE. This CDR3 region has 14 residues. V lost 4 bases, J lost 7 bases, and 7 bases stayed unmatched. The CDR3 here is CASSLMTGNGELFF. The CDR3 nucleotides are TGTGCCAGCAGCCTGATGACAGGGAACGGGGAGCTGTTTTTT. The variable domain in full, completed from reference TRBV9 and TRBJ2-2, reads DSGVTQTPKHLITATGQRVTLRCSPRSGDLSVYWYQQSLDQGLQFLIQYYNGEERAKGNILERFSAQQFPDLHSELNLSSLELGDSALYFCASSLMTGNGELFFGEGSRLTVL.

This clone has a single count. This rearrangement joins TRBV7-9 to TRBJ2-3; D not certain. Germline V gene data show CDR1 as SEHNR and CDR2 as FQNEAQ (reference sequence). V was pared by 4 bases and J by 2 bases, with 7 bases between. This CDR3 has 13 residues. The CDR3 nucleotides read TGTGCCAGCAGCTCCGAACTCACAGATACGCAGTATTTT. Its protein product is CASSSELTDTQYF. The whole variable domain, remainder taken from reference TRBV7-9 and TRBJ2-3, is DTGVSQNPRHKITKRGQNVTFRCDPISEHNRLYWYRQTLGQGPEFLTYFQNEAQLEKSRLLSDRFSAERPKGSFSTLEIQRTEQGDSAMYLCASSSELTDTQYFGPGTRLTVL.

V usage is TRBV30 and J usage is TRBJ2-7; 7 nucleotides match TRBD1. CDR1 is GTSNPN and CDR2 is SVGIG in the germline V gene (reference sequence). The ends lost 0 bases at V and 4 bases at J; junction bases unmatched: 3. The CDR3 contains 13 residues. CDR3 nucleotide sequence: TGTGCCTGGAGTGTAGGGGACAGTTACGAGCAGTACTTC. This sequence encodes CAWSVGDSYEQYF.